These 5 T cell receptor beta chains came from one sample sequenced in a study of blood T cell repertoires in COVID-19. Clones were sequenced by immunoSEQ multiplex PCR, and TCRdb holds only the in-frame ones, with some missing. This table has 150,000 or so clones, around 81% appearing once. Sample: peripheral blood. These receptors all come from a man in his sixties with active or convalescent COVID-19.

The rearrangement uses TRBV11-2 and TRBJ2-2, with D tentatively TRBD1 (6 bases). The CDR3 loop spans 13 amino acids. Germline V gene data show CDR1 as SGHAT and CDR2 as FQNNGV. Trimming removed 2 bases from V and 6 bases from J, with 7 bases in between. The CDR3 nucleotides read TGTGCCAGCAGCTTAACAGGGCCCGGGGAGCTGTTTTTT. It yields the protein CASSLTGPGELFF. Full variable domain (rest looked up from reference TRBV11-2 and TRBJ2-2): EAGVAQSPRYKIIEKRQSVAFWCNPISGHATLYWYQQILGQGPKLLIQFQNNGVVDDSQLPKDRFSAERLKGVDSTLKIQPAKLEDSAVYLCASSLTGPGELFFGEGSRLTVL.

This clone has just a few counts. The genes are TRBV6-5 and TRBJ1-1, with a tentative D call TRBD1 (6 bases). The CDR3 loop spans 14 amino acids. In germline, CDR1 is MNHEY, CDR2 SVGAGI. V shed 7 bases and J shed 4 bases, with 16 bases lying between them. This chain's CDR3 is CASTKGGGVTEAFF. CDR3 sequence (DNA): TGTGCCAGCACCAAGGGAGGGGGGGTCACTGAAGCTTTCTTT.

V and J are TRBV15 and TRBJ1-1; 9 bases map to TRBD1. Germline V gene data show CDR1 as LNHNV and CDR2 as YYDKDF (reference sequence). This CDR3 is built from 17 residues. V dropped 0 bases and J dropped 6; count of bases not matched to a gene: 11. CDR3 amino acids: CATSRDLIGQGMSEAFF. CDR3 nucleotide sequence: TGTGCCACCAGCAGAGATCTAATAGGACAGGGGATGTCTGAAGCTTTCTTT.

This chain uses TRBV6-2 or TRBV6-3 with TRBJ1-5; D unclear. This CDR3 contains 13 residues. Trimming removed 6 bases at V and 6 bases at J, with 12 bases between. Per germline, CDR1 MNHEY and CDR2 SVGEGT. CDR3 sequence: CASSPGGFQPQHF. CDR3 bases: TGTGCCAGCAGCCCCGGAGGTTTTCAGCCCCAGCATTTT.

The chain has TRBV5-1 and TRBJ2-7; D is perhaps TRBD2 (6 bases). The CDR3 length is 15 residues. CDR1 is SGHRS and CDR2 is YFSETQ in the germline V gene. Trimming pared 0 bases from V and 6 bases from J, leaving 16 bases between. The CDR3 coding sequence is TGCGCCAGCAGCTTGGGACCAGCGGGTAGTGGCGAGCAGTACTTC. This gives the protein CASSLGPAGSGEQYF.